The 3 T cell receptor beta chains below were found in one sample sequenced in a study of T cell responses to AZD1222 COVID-19 vaccine. Repertoires were generated with immunoSEQ multiplex PCR, while TCRdb's copy carries only in-frame clones and drops some. This table holds about 120,000 clones, around 90% found once. The sequencing here drew on peripheral blood, taken on day 0 of AZD1222 vaccination. The receptors were gathered from an adult in good health.

The rearrangement links TRBV6-5 to TRBJ1-3; TRBD1 matches at 9 bases. CDR3 length equals 16 residues. After removal of 4 bases from V and 2 bases from J, the junction contained 6 bases not matched to a gene. Germline values: CDR1 MNHEY, CDR2 SVGAGI. CDR3 protein: CASSFQTGGTGNTIYF. Written as DNA, the CDR3 is TGTGCCAGCAGTTTTCAGACAGGGGGAACTGGAAACACCATATATTTT.

The CDR3 is CASSSMDRRDTEAFF. Written as DNA, the CDR3 is TGTGCCAGCAGCTCGATGGACAGGAGAGACACTGAAGCTTTCTTT. The gene calls are TRBV7-9 and TRBJ1-1; 7 nucleotides agree with TRBD1. Trimming at V came to 4 bases and at J to 3 bases, leaving 8 bases not matched to a gene. The CDR3 is made up of 15 amino acids. Per the germline V gene, CDR1 is SEHNR and CDR2 is FQNEAQ (reference sequence).

The chain carries TRBV5-1 and TRBJ2-7; the D is unclear. Germline V gene lookup returns CDR1 SGHRS and CDR2 YFSETQ. The length of the CDR3 is 12 residues. V dropped 0 bases and J dropped 5 bases, with 6 bases sitting between them. CDR3 protein: CASSLGVDEQYF. CDR3 sequence (DNA): TGCGCCAGCAGCTTGGGAGTCGACGAGCAGTACTTC. Together with reference TRBV5-1 and TRBJ2-7, the CDR3 gives the full variable domain: KAGVTQTPRYLIKTRGQQVTLSCSPISGHRSVSWYQQTPGQGLQFLFEYFSETQRNKGNFPGRFSGRQFSNSRSEMNVSTLELGDSALYLCASSLGVDEQYFGPGTRLTVT.